The 25 T cell receptor beta chains below were found in one sample sequenced in a study of OX40 agonist ivuxolimab in advanced cancers. Measured with immunoSEQ multiplex PCR; TCRdb has only the in-frame clones, and not every one. Of about 50,000 clones in the sample, over 65% were seen once. Sequences were derived from CD4+ or CD8+ T cells sorted from blood, sampled in a trial of the OX40 agonist ivuxolimab. The receptors stem from an adult with an advanced solid tumor such as melanoma, head and neck, liver or kidney cancer.

V is TRBV5-6 and J is TRBJ2-3; D might be TRBD1 or TRBD2, each matching 5 bases. CDR3 length: 16 amino acids. From germline, CDR1 is SGHDT and CDR2 YYEEEE. Trimming stripped 2 bases from V and 1 base from J, with 14 bases between. CDR3 sequence (DNA): TGTGCCAGCAGCTTTGGGGACCCCGTAGGCACAGATACGCAGTATTTT. This codes for CASSFGDPVGTDTQYF.

This chain uses TRBV30 with TRBJ1-1; TRBD1 might be the D (5 bases). The V gene lost 0 bases and the J gene lost 1 base, with 18 bases spanning the gap. Germline values: CDR1 GTSNPN, CDR2 SVGIG (reference sequence). The CDR3 runs 17 residues. CDR3 residues: CAWSVVERGAQNTEAFF. For the CDR3, the DNA is TGTGCCTGGAGTGTGGTCGAAAGAGGGGCCCAGAACACTGAAGCTTTCTTT. Filled out from reference TRBV30 and TRBJ1-1, the complete variable domain reads SQTIHQWPATLVQPVGSPLSLECTVEGTSNPNLYWYRQAAGRGLQLLFYSVGIGQISSEVPQNLSASRPQDRQFILSSKKLLLSDSGFYLCAWSVVERGAQNTEAFFGQGTRLTVV.

The chain has TRBV5-1 and TRBJ2-3, with a weak D call TRBD1 (7 bases). V was shortened by 4 bases and J by 3 bases, with 15 bases between the two germline ends. CDR3 length: 15 amino acids. Germline V gene sequence: CDR1 SGHRS, CDR2 YFSETQ. As DNA, the CDR3 is TGCGCCAGCAGCCCCTTGACAGGGAGGACAGATACGCAGTATTTT. It codes for CASSPLTGRTDTQYF.

In its sample, this clone was seen a few times. This chain links TRBV6-1 with TRBJ1-1, with D perhaps matching TRBD1 (6 bases). Germline CDR1 MNHNS, CDR2 SASEGT. The CDR3 covers 14 residues. Deletions cut 1 base from V and 2 bases from J, with 8 bases between. The CDR3 nucleotides are TGTGCCAGCAGTGAAGGGACAGTAAACACTGAAGCTTTCTTT. Amino acid sequence: CASSEGTVNTEAFF.

V gene TRBV6-5 combines with J gene TRBJ2-7, with D possibly matching TRBD2 (6 bases). V gave up 5 bases and J gave up 6 bases, with 20 bases separating them. Per germline, CDR1 MNHEY and CDR2 SVGAGI. This CDR3 region has 15 residues. The CDR3 spells CASSRPRAGTGEQYF. DNA for the CDR3: TGTGCCAGCAGTCGACCTCGGGCGGGAACGGGCGAGCAGTACTTC.

This clone was recorded once. Here the CDR3 reads CASSSGRSGNTIYF. The CDR3, as DNA: TGTGCCAGTAGTTCAGGGAGGTCTGGAAACACCATATATTTT. This chain connects TRBV19 to TRBJ1-3; D may be TRBD1 (5 bases). The CDR3 length is 14 residues. The V gene's germline CDR1 is LNHDA and CDR2 SQIVND (reference sequence). Trimming removed 5 bases at V and 1 base at J, with 9 bases between.

This rearrangement joins TRBV27 to TRBJ1-6; D gene ambiguous. The CDR3 length is 16 residues. Trimming shortened V by 8 bases and J by 6 bases, and 20 bases separated the two germline ends. Germline V gene sequence: CDR1 MNHEY, CDR2 SMNVEV (reference sequence). The CDR3 is CASAPWGWAPNSPLHF. The CDR3 DNA is TGTGCCAGCGCCCCATGGGGTTGGGCGCCTAATTCACCCCTCCACTTT.

This chain joins TRBV11-2 and TRBJ1-1; D is possibly TRBD1 (5 bases). The CDR3 totals 13 residues. Germline CDR1 is SGHAT and CDR2 is FQNNGV. V lost 4 bases to trimming and J lost 8 bases, with 14 bases between them. The CDR3 region is CASSSRNGGEAFF. CDR3 DNA: TGTGCCAGCAGCTCCCGAAATGGGGGGGAAGCTTTCTTT.

The J gene is TRBJ2-4, the V gene TRBV19; possible D gene TRBD2, 6 bases. V was shortened by 3 bases and J by 0 bases, with 18 bases between the two germline ends. The germline V gene has CDR1 LNHDA and CDR2 SQIVND (reference sequence). The length of the CDR3 is 18 residues. In DNA, the CDR3 is TGTGCCAGTAGTATGGGGTGGAGGGAGATCATAGCCAAAAACATTCAGTACTTC. It encodes CASSMGWREIIAKNIQYF.

The chain carries TRBV20-1 and TRBJ2-7; D gene unclear. V shed 6 bases and J shed 5 bases, with 11 bases lying between them. Per germline, CDR1 DFQATT and CDR2 SNEGSKA (reference sequence). This CDR3 region has 11 residues. In DNA form, the CDR3 reads TGCAGTGCGGCCCTTCGGGACGAGCAGTACTTC. Amino acid sequence: CSAALRDEQYF.

The rearrangement joins TRBV29-1 to TRBJ1-4, with D perhaps TRBD1 (6 bases). This CDR3 is built from 14 residues. Germline assignment: CDR1 SQVTM and CDR2 ANQGSEA. Trimming removed 0 bases at V and 1 base at J, with 6 bases between. This CDR3 is CSVEEGGTNEKLFF. The CDR3 nucleotides read TGCAGCGTTGAAGAAGGGGGAACTAATGAAAAACTGTTTTTT.

This chain links TRBV7-9 with TRBJ2-5; tentatively, D is TRBD1 (7 bases). Trimming cost V 4 bases and J 5 bases, with 11 bases left between them. The CDR3 runs 13 residues. Germline V gives CDR1 SEHNR, CDR2 FQNEAQ (reference sequence). CDR3 nucleotide sequence: TGTGCCAGCAGCTCCTCAGGGGGGGAGACCCAGTACTTC. Protein: CASSSSGGETQYF.

This clone was counted between two and nine times. The chain links TRBV6-6 to TRBJ1-5; D is uncertain. CDR3 size: 12 residues. Per germline, CDR1 MNHNY and CDR2 SVGAGI (reference sequence). Trimming stripped 8 bases from V and 9 bases from J, with 14 bases between. The CDR3, as DNA: TGTGCCAGCTGTAGAGAGGCCCTGCCCCAGCATTTT. Translated: CASCREALPQHF.

The V call is TRBV5-1, the J call TRBJ1-2; possibly TRBD1 for D (5 bases). This CDR3 has 15 amino acids. Germline assignment: CDR1 SGHRS and CDR2 YFSETQ. The V end was cut by 1 base, the J end by 6 bases, with 16 bases between. The CDR3 nucleotides read TGCGCCAGCAGCTTGAGACTACAGGCCTCTCATGGCTACACCTTC. Protein product: CASSLRLQASHGYTF.

This clone turned up a few times. J is TRBJ2-3 and V is TRBV7-8; TRBD2 might be the D (5 bases). Germline V gene data show CDR1 as SGHVS and CDR2 as FQNEAQ. V shed 5 bases and J shed 8 bases, with 8 bases lying between them. CDR3 length equals 11 residues. The CDR3 DNA sequence: TGTGCCAGCAGCCAAGGAGGTACGCAGTATTTT. Translation: CASSQGGTQYF.

This clone was counted a few times. V gene TRBV4-1 combines with J gene TRBJ1-4; TRBD1 matches at 7 bases. The CDR3 sequence is 15 residues long. CDR1 is MGHRA, CDR2 YSYEKL, per germline. V dropped 4 bases and J dropped 2; count of bases not matched to a gene: 4. In DNA form, the CDR3 reads TGCGCCAGCAGCCGGCCGACAGGGACTAATGAAAAACTGTTTTTT. Amino acids: CASSRPTGTNEKLFF.

The rearrangement joins TRBV5-1 to TRBJ2-5; 7 bases line up with TRBD1. Trimming removed 0 bases from V and 5 bases from J; junction bases left unmatched: 10. CDR1 and CDR2 (germline): SGHRS, YFSETQ. This CDR3 is 16 amino acids long. The CDR3 sequence is CASSLARTGHLETQYF. The CDR3 DNA sequence: TGCGCCAGCAGCTTGGCCAGGACAGGTCACCTGGAGACCCAGTACTTC. Together with reference TRBV5-1 and TRBJ2-5, the CDR3 gives the full variable domain: KAGVTQTPRYLIKTRGQQVTLSCSPISGHRSVSWYQQTPGQGLQFLFEYFSETQRNKGNFPGRFSGRQFSNSRSEMNVSTLELGDSALYLCASSLARTGHLETQYFGPGTRLLVL.

Regarding this clone: A junction end diverges from the germline sequence, so it may reflect a read error. This chain uses TRBV7-7 with TRBJ2-5; D is perhaps TRBD2 (5 bases). In germline, CDR1 is SSHAT, CDR2 FNYEAQ (reference sequence). There are 11 residues in the CDR3. CDR3 coding DNA: TGTGCTAGCAGCGAGGGTGAGACCCAGTACTTC. Its translation: CASSEGETQYF.

The V gene is TRBV4-1, the J gene TRBJ2-1; 10 nucleotides line up with TRBD1. With 1 base clipped from V and 5 bases from J, the junction kept 17 bases outside the gene matches. The CDR3 has 20 amino acids. Germline V CDR1 and CDR2: MGHRA, YSYEKL. CDR3 sequence reads: CASSQGRAGLWDRGDNEQFF. CDR3 sequence (DNA): TGCGCCAGCAGCCAAGGTCGGGCGGGCTTATGGGACAGGGGTGACAATGAGCAGTTCTTC.

V and J are TRBV7-2 and TRBJ1-3; no definite D call. Looked up from germline, CDR1 is SGHTA and CDR2 is FQGNSA. V lost 4 bases and J 0 bases, leaving 10 bases between the germline ends. The CDR3 has 15 residues. CDR3 region: CASSSRWVSGNTIYF. For the CDR3, the DNA is TGTGCCAGCAGCTCCCGATGGGTCTCTGGAAACACCATATATTTT.

This chain uses TRBV5-1 with TRBJ2-1; D uncertain. The CDR3 totals 15 residues. The ends were cut back, 8 bases at V and 1 base at J, with 16 bases in the middle. Germline V lookup: CDR1 SGHRS, CDR2 YFSETQ. The CDR3 DNA reads TGCGCCAGTCTGGGCACGGGCGCGTCCTACAATGAGCAGTTCTTC. Translating it yields CASLGTGASYNEQFF.

The chain combines TRBV5-1 with TRBJ2-5; TRBD2 matches at 11 bases. The junction had 9 bases not matched to a gene; V was cut back by 1 base and J by 4 bases. CDR1 is SGHRS and CDR2 is YFSETQ in the germline V gene. This CDR3 spans 17 amino acids. Written as DNA, the CDR3 is TGCGCCAGCAGCTTGAGTATAGCGGGGGGGCGACGAGAGACCCAGTACTTC. It is translated as CASSLSIAGGRRETQYF. Together with reference TRBV5-1 and TRBJ2-5, the CDR3 gives the full variable domain: KAGVTQTPRYLIKTRGQQVTLSCSPISGHRSVSWYQQTPGQGLQFLFEYFSETQRNKGNFPGRFSGRQFSNSRSEMNVSTLELGDSALYLCASSLSIAGGRRETQYFGPGTRLLVL.

This chain links TRBV7-2 with TRBJ2-7, with a possible D match to TRBD2 (5 bases). Trimming pared 6 bases from V and 6 bases from J, leaving 9 bases between. CDR1 SGHTA and CDR2 FQGNSA come from the germline V gene. The CDR3 runs 11 residues. DNA of the CDR3: TGTGCCAGCAGACTAGGGTTCGAGCAGTACTTC. It yields the protein CASRLGFEQYF.

The rearrangement joins TRBV2 to TRBJ2-2; 11 nucleotides align to TRBD2. Unmatched junction bases numbered 5, after V lost 4 bases and J lost 4 bases. Germline V gene lookup returns CDR1 SNHLY and CDR2 FYNNEI. The CDR3 is 16 residues long. The CDR3 DNA follows: TGTGCCAGCAGTGCTAGCGGGGGGCCTGGCACCGGGGAGCTGTTTTTT. This translates into CASSASGGPGTGELFF.

This sequence joins TRBV4-1 and TRBJ1-3; D unclear. V was cut by 1 base and J by 1 base, with 8 bases left in between. Per the germline V gene, CDR1 is MGHRA and CDR2 is YSYEKL. This CDR3 has 15 residues. For the CDR3, the DNA is TGCGCCAGCAGCCAAGGGGCAGGATCTGGAAACACCATATATTTT. Translation gives CASSQGAGSGNTIYF.